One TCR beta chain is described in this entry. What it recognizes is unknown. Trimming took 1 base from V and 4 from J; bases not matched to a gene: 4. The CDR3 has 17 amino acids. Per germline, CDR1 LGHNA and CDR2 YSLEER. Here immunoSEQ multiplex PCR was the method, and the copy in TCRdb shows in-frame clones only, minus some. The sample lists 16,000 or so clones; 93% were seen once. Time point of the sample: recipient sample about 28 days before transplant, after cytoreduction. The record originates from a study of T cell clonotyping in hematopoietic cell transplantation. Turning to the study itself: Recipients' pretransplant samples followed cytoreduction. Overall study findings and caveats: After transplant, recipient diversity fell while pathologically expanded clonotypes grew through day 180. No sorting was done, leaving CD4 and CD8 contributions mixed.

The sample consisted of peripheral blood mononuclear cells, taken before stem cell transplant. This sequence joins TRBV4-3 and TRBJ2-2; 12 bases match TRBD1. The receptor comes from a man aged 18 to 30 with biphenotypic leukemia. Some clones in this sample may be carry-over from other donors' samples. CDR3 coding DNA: TGCGCCAGCAGCCAAGGGGGACAGGGGGCGGGCACCGGGGAGCTGTTTTTT. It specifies CASSQGGQGAGTGELFF.